Listed here are 13 T cell receptor beta chains from one sample, sequenced in a study of CD8 T cells in ankylosing spondylitis. TCRdb fed the 5' RACE reads into MiXCR, producing one record per CDR3 protein. Of about 320,000 distinct CDR3 sequences in the sample, around a tenth were seen once. The sequencing sample was made of blood, either unsorted or a sorted T cell fraction (not recorded which). All receptors come from a female donor with ankylosing spondylitis or in good health (not recorded which).

The chain joins TRBV7-6 to TRBJ2-1; D might be TRBD1 (5 bases). Germline V CDR1 and CDR2: SGHVS, FNYEAQ. The CDR3 length is 16 residues. The V gene lost 2 bases and the J gene lost 6 bases, with 17 bases spanning the gap. For the CDR3, the DNA is TGTGCCAGCAGCTTAACACAGGAGCAATGGCTCAATGAGCAGTTCTTC. It yields the protein CASSLTQEQWLNEQFF. Full variable domain (remainder filled in from reference TRBV7-6 and TRBJ2-1): GAGVSQSPRYKVTKRGQDVALRCDPISGHVSLYWYRQALGQGPEFLTYFNYEAQQDKSGLPNDRFSAERPEGSISTLTIQRTEQRDSAMYRCASSLTQEQWLNEQFFGPGTRLTVL.

The sample holds many counts of this clonotype. The V call is TRBV4-3, the J call TRBJ1-4; D remains ambiguous. V shed 0 bases and J shed 10 bases, with 6 bases lying between them. Germline CDR1 and CDR2: LGHNA and YSLEER. The CDR3 totals 12 residues. The CDR3 sequence: CASSQEWGKLFF. CDR3 nucleotides: TGCGCCAGCAGCCAAGAATGGGGAAAACTGTTTTTT.

This clonotype was found many times. This chain connects TRBV9 to TRBJ1-2; 9 bases are shared with TRBD1. The CDR3 runs to 15 residues. Trimming removed 3 bases from V and 6 bases from J; junction bases left unmatched: 9. From germline, CDR1 is SGDLS and CDR2 YYNGEE. The CDR3 region is CASSANRDRENGYTF. In DNA form, the CDR3 reads TGTGCCAGCAGCGCAAACCGGGACAGGGAGAATGGCTACACCTTC.

This clonotype has a handful of counts. Here the CDR3 reads CASSYSPGETQYF. The CDR3 DNA reads TGTGCCAGCAGTTATTCCCCGGGAGAGACCCAGTACTTC. The V and J genes are TRBV6-5 and TRBJ2-5; no reliable D call. V lost 3 bases, J lost 4 bases, and 9 bases lay in between. This CDR3 has 13 amino acids. CDR1 and CDR2 from the germline V gene are MNHEY and SVGAGI.

A remark on this clonotype: Mismatch with germline at one junction end may stem from a read error. The chain couples TRBV20-1 to TRBJ1-5; unclear D gene. CDR1 is DFQATT, CDR2 SNEGSKA, per germline (reference sequence). The CDR3 consists of 17 residues. The CDR3 coding sequence is TGCTGTGCTAGACCCCGAGGGTCTTCGGTTGGAAATCAGCCCCAGCATTTT. It codes for CCARPRGSSVGNQPQHF.

The chain employs TRBV7-2 and TRBJ2-3, with 9 bases aligning to TRBD2. V shed 8 bases, J shed 4 bases, and the junction held 7 bases outside the gene matches. Per the germline V gene, CDR1 is SGHTA and CDR2 is FQGNSA. The CDR3 sequence is 14 residues long. CDR3 residues: CASGGGRAADTQYF. The CDR3 DNA is TGTGCCAGCGGGGGCGGGAGGGCCGCAGATACGCAGTATTTT.

The chain is built from TRBV7-9 and TRBJ2-7; tentatively, D is TRBD1 or TRBD2 (5 bases each). The CDR3 spans 14 residues. Trimming took 5 bases from V and 3 from J, leaving 14 bases between them. Germline V gene data show CDR1 as SEHNR and CDR2 as FQNEAQ (reference sequence). CDR3 DNA sequence: TGTGCCAGCAGCACAGAAGGGACGTACTACGAGCAGTACTTC. Its translation is CASSTEGTYYEQYF.

This clonotype was detected many times. This CDR3 reads CASSQEQGRGSYEQYF. The CDR3 nucleotides read TGTGCCAGCAGCCAAGAACAGGGGAGGGGTTCCTACGAGCAGTACTTC. The genes are TRBV4-2 and TRBJ2-7; TRBD1 or TRBD2 may be the D gene (7 bases each). V gave up 0 bases and J gave up 1 base, with 13 bases separating them. The CDR3 sequence is 16 residues long. Germline loops: CDR1 LGHNA, CDR2 YNFKEQ.

The chain recombines TRBV6-1 with TRBJ1-1; 9 bases agree with TRBD1. Trimming at V came to 6 bases and at J to 4 bases, leaving 3 bases not matched to a gene. The CDR3 totals 13 residues. The germline V gene has CDR1 MNHNS and CDR2 SASEGT. CDR3: CASRGTGPTEAFF. In DNA, the CDR3 is TGTGCCAGCAGGGGGACAGGGCCCACTGAAGCTTTCTTT.

At least ten counts were recorded for this clonotype. The rearrangement joins TRBV20-1 to TRBJ2-7; D gene ambiguous. CDR1 and CDR2 (germline): DFQATT, SNEGSKA (reference sequence). V lost 4 bases, J lost 0 bases, and 7 bases lay in between. This CDR3 contains 12 residues. CDR3 coding DNA: TGCAGTGCTAATCATTTCTCCTACGAGCAGTACTTC. Its protein product is CSANHFSYEQYF.

This clonotype occurred many times. The chain employs TRBV5-5 and TRBJ2-1; TRBD2 is a possible D gene (6 bases). The germline CDR1 and CDR2 sequences are SGHKS and YYEKEE (reference sequence). The CDR3 covers 15 residues. The V and J ends lost 4 bases and 5 bases respectively, with 16 bases between them. The CDR3 sequence is CASSPLAGNHNEQFF. DNA for the CDR3: TGTGCCAGCAGCCCCCTCGCGGGAAACCACAATGAGCAGTTCTTC.

This clonotype was observed at least ten times. The chain is built from TRBV20-1 and TRBJ1-1; TRBD1 is a possible D gene (6 bases). V shed 6 bases and J shed 2 bases, with 16 bases lying between them. The germline V gene has CDR1 DFQATT and CDR2 SNEGSKA (reference sequence). The CDR3 consists of 14 residues. The CDR3 region is CSAPLPGANTEAFF. The CDR3 coding sequence is TGCAGTGCACCCCTCCCGGGGGCCAACACTGAAGCTTTCTTT.

This clonotype was recorded many times. The chain is built from TRBV6-1 and TRBJ1-5, with 8 nucleotides matching TRBD1. J lost 7 bases, V lost 6 bases, and 5 bases had no gene match. CDR1 and CDR2 (germline): MNHNS, SASEGT. This CDR3 contains 13 residues. The CDR3 DNA sequence: TGTGCCAGCAGACAGGGGGTTTGGCAGCCCCAGCATTTT. This encodes CASRQGVWQPQHF.